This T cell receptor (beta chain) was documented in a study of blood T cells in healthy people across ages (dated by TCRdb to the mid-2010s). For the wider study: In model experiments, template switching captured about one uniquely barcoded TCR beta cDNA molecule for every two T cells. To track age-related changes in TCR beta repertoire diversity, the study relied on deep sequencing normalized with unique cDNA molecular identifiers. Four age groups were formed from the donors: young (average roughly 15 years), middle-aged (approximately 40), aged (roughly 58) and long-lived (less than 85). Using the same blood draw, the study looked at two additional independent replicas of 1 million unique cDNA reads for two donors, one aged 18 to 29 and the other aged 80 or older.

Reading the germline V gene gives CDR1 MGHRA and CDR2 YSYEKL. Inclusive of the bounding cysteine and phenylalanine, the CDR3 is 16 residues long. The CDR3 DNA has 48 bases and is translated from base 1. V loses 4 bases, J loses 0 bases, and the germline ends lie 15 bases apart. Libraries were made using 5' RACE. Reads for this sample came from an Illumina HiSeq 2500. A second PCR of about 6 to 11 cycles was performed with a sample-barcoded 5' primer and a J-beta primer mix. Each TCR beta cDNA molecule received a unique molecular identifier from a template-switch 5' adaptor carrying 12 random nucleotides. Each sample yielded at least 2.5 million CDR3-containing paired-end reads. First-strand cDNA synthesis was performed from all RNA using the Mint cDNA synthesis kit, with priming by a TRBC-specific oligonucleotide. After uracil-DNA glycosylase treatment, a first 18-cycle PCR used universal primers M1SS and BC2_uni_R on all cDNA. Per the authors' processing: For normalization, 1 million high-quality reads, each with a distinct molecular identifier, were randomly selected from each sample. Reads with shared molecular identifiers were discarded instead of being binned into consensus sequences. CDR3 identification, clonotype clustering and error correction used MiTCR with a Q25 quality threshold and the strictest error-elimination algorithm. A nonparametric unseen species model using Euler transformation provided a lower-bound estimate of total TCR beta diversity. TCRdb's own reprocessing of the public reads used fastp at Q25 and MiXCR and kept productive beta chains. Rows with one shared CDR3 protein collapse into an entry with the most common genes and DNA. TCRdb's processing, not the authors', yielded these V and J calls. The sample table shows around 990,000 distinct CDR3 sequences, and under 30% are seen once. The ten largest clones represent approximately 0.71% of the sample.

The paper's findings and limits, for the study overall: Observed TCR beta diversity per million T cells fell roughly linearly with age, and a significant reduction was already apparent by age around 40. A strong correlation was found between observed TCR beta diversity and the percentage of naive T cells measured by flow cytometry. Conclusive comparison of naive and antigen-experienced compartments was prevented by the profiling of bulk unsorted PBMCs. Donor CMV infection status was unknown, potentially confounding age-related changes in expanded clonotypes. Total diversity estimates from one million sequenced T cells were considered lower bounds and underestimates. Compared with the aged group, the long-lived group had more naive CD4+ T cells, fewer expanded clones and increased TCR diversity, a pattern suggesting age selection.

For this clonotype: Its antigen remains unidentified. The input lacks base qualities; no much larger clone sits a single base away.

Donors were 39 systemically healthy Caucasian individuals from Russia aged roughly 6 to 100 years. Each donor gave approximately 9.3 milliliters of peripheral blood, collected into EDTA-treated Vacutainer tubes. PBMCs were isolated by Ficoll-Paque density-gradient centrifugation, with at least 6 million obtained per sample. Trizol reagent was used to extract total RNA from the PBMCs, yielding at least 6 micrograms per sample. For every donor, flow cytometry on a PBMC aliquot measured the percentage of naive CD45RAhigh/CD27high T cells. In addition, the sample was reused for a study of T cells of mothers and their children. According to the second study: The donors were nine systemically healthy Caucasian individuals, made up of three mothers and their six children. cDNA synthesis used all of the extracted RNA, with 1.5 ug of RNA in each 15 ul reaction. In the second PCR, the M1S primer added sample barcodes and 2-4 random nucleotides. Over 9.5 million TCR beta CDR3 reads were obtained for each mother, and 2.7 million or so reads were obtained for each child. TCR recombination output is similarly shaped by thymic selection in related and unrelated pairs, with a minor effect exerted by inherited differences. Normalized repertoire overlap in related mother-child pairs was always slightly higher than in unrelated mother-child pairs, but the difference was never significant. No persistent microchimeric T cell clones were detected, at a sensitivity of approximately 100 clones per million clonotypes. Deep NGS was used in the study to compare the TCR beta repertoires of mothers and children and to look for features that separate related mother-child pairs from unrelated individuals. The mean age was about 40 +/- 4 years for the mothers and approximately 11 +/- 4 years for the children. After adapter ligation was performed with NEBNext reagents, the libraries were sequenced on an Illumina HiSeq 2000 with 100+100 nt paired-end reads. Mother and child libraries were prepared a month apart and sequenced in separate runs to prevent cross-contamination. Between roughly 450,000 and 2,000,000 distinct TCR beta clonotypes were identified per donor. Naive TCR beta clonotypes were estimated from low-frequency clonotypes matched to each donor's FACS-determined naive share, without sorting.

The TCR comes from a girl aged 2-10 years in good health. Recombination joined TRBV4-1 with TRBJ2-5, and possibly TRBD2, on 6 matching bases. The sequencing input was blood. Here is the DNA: TGCGCCAGCAGCCTAATAACTAGCCACAACCAAGAGACCCAGTACTTC. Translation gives CASSLITSHNQETQYF.